The source of this TCR beta chain is a study of cytomegalovirus exposure and HLA in healthy donors. Notes on the study in general: One later analysis reportedly identified an Asian-associated ancestry cluster that showed fewer N-insertions than the approximately 710-donor mean.

The PCR employed 60 Vbeta primers together with 13 Jbeta primers. Clones were read by immunoSEQ multiplex PCR, and TCRdb kept only the in-frame ones, dropping some. The data contain about 150,000 clones, 65% to 85% of them singletons. The donors comprised healthy bone marrow donors. Notes on this clone: Antigen specificity is unknown.

This CDR3 is built from 14 residues. Trimming cost V 1 base and J 8 bases, with 15 bases left between them. Germline CDR1 and CDR2: GTSNPN and SVGIG (reference sequence). The TCR originated in a woman between 18 and 29 years old in good health and CMV-seronegative. This rearrangement joins TRBV30 to TRBJ2-1; tentative D call: TRBD1 (5 bases). The specimen sequenced was PBMCs. The CDR3 is CAWSGGRVSYEQFF. DNA for the CDR3: TGTGCCTGGAGTGGGGGCAGGGTAAGCTATGAGCAGTTCTTC.